One and the same sample provided the 8 T cell receptor beta chains below, sequenced in a study of cytomegalovirus exposure and HLA in healthy donors. Clones were sequenced by immunoSEQ multiplex PCR, and TCRdb holds only the in-frame ones, with some missing. Of under 75,000 clones in the sample, approximately 92% were seen once. The source material was PBMCs. Receptor source: a man in his late teens or twenties in good health and CMV-seropositive.

The DNA of the CDR3 is TGTGCCAGTAGCCAGGGGGTTGGGACCCAGTACTTC. Translated: CASSQGVGTQYF. This chain connects TRBV19 to TRBJ2-5; TRBD1 matches 7 bases. The CDR3 length is 12 residues. Germline CDR1 is LNHDA and CDR2 is SQIVND (reference sequence). J gave up 7 bases and V 6 bases, and 5 bases lay outside the gene matches. The full variable domain, completed using reference TRBV19 and TRBJ2-5, is DGGITQSPKYLFRKEGQNVTLSCEQNLNHDAMYWYRQDPGQGLRLIYYSQIVNDFQKGDIAEGYSVSREKKESFPLTVTSAQKNPTAFYLCASSQGVGTQYFGPGTRLLVL.

The V and J genes are TRBV18 and TRBJ1-1, with D hard to call. The CDR3 loop spans 13 amino acids. Germline CDR1 reads KGHSH; CDR2 reads LQKENI. Trimming took off 5 bases at V and 3 bases at J, with 10 bases between the two ends. CDR3 loop: CASSTNTDTEAFF. The CDR3, as DNA: TGTGCCAGCTCAACCAACACAGACACTGAAGCTTTCTTT.

The J gene is TRBJ2-1, the V gene TRBV28; TRBD2 is a possible D gene (5 bases). Per the germline V gene, CDR1 is MDHEN and CDR2 is SYDVKM. Trimming stripped 7 bases from V and 7 bases from J, with 23 bases between. CDR3 length: 16 amino acids. This chain's CDR3 is CASISTTGSGWNEQFF. The CDR3 DNA sequence: TGTGCCAGCATCTCCACCACGGGATCGGGATGGAATGAGCAGTTCTTC.

The gene calls are TRBV29-1 and TRBJ2-3; D unresolved. V was pared by 3 bases and J by 2 bases, with 12 bases between. CDR1 is SQVTM and CDR2 is ANQGSEA in the germline V gene. This CDR3 spans 14 amino acids. DNA of the CDR3: TGCAGCGTTGATGGCCCAGACAACACAGATACGCAGTATTTT. The encoded protein is CSVDGPDNTDTQYF.

The J gene is TRBJ2-2, the V gene TRBV27; 12 nucleotides align to TRBD2. Germline trimming cut 2 bases from V and 2 bases from J; bases unmatched to any gene: 6. Germline values: CDR1 MNHEY, CDR2 SMNVEV (reference sequence). The CDR3 length is 18 residues. In DNA, the CDR3 is TGTGCCAGCAGTTTACAATGGACTAGCGGGGTAAACACCGGGGAGCTGTTTTTT. Amino acid sequence: CASSLQWTSGVNTGELFF.

This chain links TRBV6-8 with TRBJ1-1, with D unclear. Between the trimmed V and J ends, which lost 9 bases and 6 bases, there was a span of 8 bases. The CDR3 length is 10 residues. Germline V gene lookup returns CDR1 MNHGY and CDR2 SAAAGT. The CDR3 DNA is TGTGCCAGTGCCCAGGCTGAAGCTTTCTTT. Its protein product is CASAQAEAFF.

The chain links TRBV27 to TRBJ1-4, with 7 bases aligning to TRBD1. Germline CDR1 reads MNHEY; CDR2 reads SMNVEV (reference sequence). The CDR3 spans 12 residues. J lost 8 bases, V lost 6 bases, and 3 bases had no gene match. The CDR3 loop is CASRKTGEKLFF. CDR3 nucleotide sequence: TGTGCCAGCAGAAAGACAGGGGAAAAACTGTTTTTT.

This chain uses TRBV27 with TRBJ2-5, with 9 bases fitting TRBD2. V shed 7 bases and J 5 bases; nucleotides not matched to a gene: 11. The V gene's germline CDR1 is MNHEY and CDR2 SMNVEV (reference sequence). There are 15 residues in the CDR3. The CDR3 nucleotides read TGTGCCAGCAAACGCTTAGCGGGAGAGGCGGAGACCCAGTACTTC. It translates to CASKRLAGEAETQYF.